This T cell receptor beta chain derives from a study of blood T cells in healthy people across ages. A J-beta primer mix and a sample-barcoded 5' primer were used in a second PCR of about 7 to 12 cycles. One entry per CDR3 protein results from TCRdb running MiXCR on the 5' RACE reads. Altogether roughly 800,000 distinct CDR3 sequences are present, about three fifths being singletons, with the ten largest covering 20% to 25%. From germline, CDR1 is SGHTA and CDR2 FQGTGA. CDR3 length: 15 residues. Trimming pared 5 bases from V and 4 bases from J, leaving 18 bases between. This rearrangement joins TRBV7-3 to TRBJ2-7, with unresolved D. The sample consisted of blood. This receptor was identified in a man aged 25 to 45 in good health. The CDR3 sequence is CASSTYPGLSYEQYF. Here the CDR3 DNA reads TGTGCCAGCAGCACCTACCCGGGTCTTAGTTACGAGCAGTACTTC.